These 23 T cell receptor beta chains came from one sample sequenced in a study of OX40 agonist ivuxolimab in advanced cancers. This table comes from immunoSEQ multiplex PCR, and its TCRdb copy is limited to in-frame clones, with some not included. The profile shows about 77,000 clones, about 92% of them singletons. The specimen comprised CD4+ or CD8+ T cells sorted from blood, sampled in a trial of the OX40 agonist ivuxolimab. These receptors were taken from an adult with an advanced solid tumor such as melanoma, head and neck, liver or kidney cancer.

This rearrangement joins TRBV30 to TRBJ2-1; D is tentatively TRBD1 or TRBD2 (6 bases each). This CDR3 has 15 residues. CDR1 GTSNPN and CDR2 SVGIG come from the germline V gene (reference sequence). V lost 2 bases, J lost 2 bases, and 13 bases lay in between. The chain's CDR3 is CAWSPGGPPYNEQFF. The CDR3 bases are TGTGCCTGGAGTCCCGGGGGCCCTCCCTACAATGAGCAGTTCTTC.

The chain links TRBV10-3 to TRBJ2-7; TRBD1 matches 8 bases. The CDR3 is 14 amino acids. With 4 bases clipped from V and 7 bases from J, the junction kept 9 bases outside the gene matches. Per the germline V gene, CDR1 is ENHRY and CDR2 is SYGVKD. The CDR3, as DNA: TGTGCCATCAGTGGTGGGACAGGCCTTCTTGAGCAGTACTTC. It yields the protein CAISGGTGLLEQYF.

This clone was seen a handful of times. The rearrangement links TRBV9 to TRBJ2-3, with D perhaps TRBD2 (5 bases). V dropped 0 bases and J dropped 0 bases, with 17 bases sitting between them. The CDR3 length is 18 residues. Germline V lookup: CDR1 SGDLS, CDR2 YYNGEE. CDR3 sequence reads: CASSVGLVRAASTDTQYF. The CDR3 DNA sequence: TGTGCCAGCAGCGTAGGTCTAGTGAGGGCCGCTAGCACAGATACGCAGTATTTT.

V and J are TRBV19 and TRBJ1-2; D is uncertain. This CDR3 has 12 amino acids. V lost 5 bases and J lost 4, with 8 bases in between. CDR1 and CDR2 (germline): LNHDA, SQIVND (reference sequence). In nucleotides, the CDR3 is TGTGCCAGTAGTCCACGGGCCTATGGCTACACCTTC. This encodes CASSPRAYGYTF.

The chain is built from TRBV5-1 and TRBJ1-1, with 7 bases identical to TRBD1. The CDR3 is 14 residues long. CDR1 SGHRS and CDR2 YFSETQ come from the germline V gene. The V gene end was trimmed by 4 bases and the J gene end by 3 bases; junction bases not matched to a gene: 6. The CDR3 is CASSPGQRYTEAFF. The CDR3, as DNA: TGCGCCAGCAGCCCGGGACAGAGATACACTGAAGCTTTCTTT.

The chain is built from TRBV9 and TRBJ1-3, with TRBD1 as a possible D gene (6 bases). This CDR3 has 14 residues. The germline V and J ends were trimmed by 3 bases and 3 bases, with 10 bases remaining between them. The germline CDR1 and CDR2 sequences are SGDLS and YYNGEE. The CDR3 reads CASSAQGVGNTIYF. CDR3 sequence (DNA): TGTGCCAGCAGCGCACAGGGTGTTGGAAACACCATATATTTT.

The chain recombines TRBV7-6 with TRBJ2-3; a possible D gene is TRBD2 (6 bases). This CDR3 has 17 amino acids. CDR1 and CDR2 from the germline V gene are SGHVS and FNYEAQ. V lost 2 bases and J lost 2, with 17 bases in between. CDR3 region: CASSLRPGETNTDTQYF. In nucleotides, the CDR3 is TGTGCCAGCAGCTTACGCCCGGGGGAAACCAACACAGATACGCAGTATTTT.

The chain joins TRBV20-1 to TRBJ2-7; D gene ambiguous. Per the germline V gene, CDR1 is DFQATT and CDR2 is SNEGSKA (reference sequence). V was clipped by 3 bases and J by 4 bases, with 7 bases between them. The CDR3 has 11 residues. CDR3 sequence: CSARTKYEQYF. The CDR3 nucleotides are TGCAGTGCTAGGACCAAGTACGAGCAGTACTTC.

J is TRBJ2-5 and V is TRBV5-1, with TRBD1 identical over 7 bases. V dropped 4 bases and J dropped 3; count of bases not matched to a gene: 6. CDR1 and CDR2 (germline): SGHRS, YFSETQ. The CDR3 is made up of 14 amino acids. As DNA, the CDR3 is TGCGCCAGCAGCCCCCTGACAGGGAAAGAGACCCAGTACTTC. Amino acid sequence: CASSPLTGKETQYF. The whole variable domain, filled in from reference TRBV5-1 and TRBJ2-5, reads KAGVTQTPRYLIKTRGQQVTLSCSPISGHRSVSWYQQTPGQGLQFLFEYFSETQRNKGNFPGRFSGRQFSNSRSEMNVSTLELGDSALYLCASSPLTGKETQYFGPGTRLLVL.

The chain has TRBV29-1 and TRBJ2-1; D is possibly TRBD1 or TRBD2 (5 bases each). The CDR3 consists of 14 residues. Trimming removed 7 bases from V and 2 bases from J, with 15 bases in between. The V gene's germline CDR1 is SQVTM and CDR2 ANQGSEA. The CDR3 is CSAEGFTTYNEQFF. CDR3 in DNA: TGCAGCGCTGAGGGGTTTACTACCTACAATGAGCAGTTCTTC.

This rearrangement joins TRBV5-1 to TRBJ2-2; D may correspond to TRBD1 or TRBD2 (5 bases each). The CDR3 is 15 residues long. Between the trimmed V and J ends, which lost 3 bases and 3 bases, there was a span of 12 bases. CDR1 is SGHRS and CDR2 is YFSETQ in the germline V gene. This chain's CDR3 is CASSSRAGDTGELFF. CDR3 sequence (DNA): TGCGCCAGCAGCTCCAGGGCCGGGGACACCGGGGAGCTGTTTTTT.

This clone was detected only a few times. The chain is built from TRBV5-1 and TRBJ2-7; 7 bases line up with TRBD1. Germline CDR1 SGHRS, CDR2 YFSETQ. V shed 4 bases, J shed 5 bases, and the junction held 9 bases outside the gene matches. The CDR3 covers 14 residues. CDR3 DNA: TGCGCCAGCAGCCGAAGCACAGGGGTAAACGAGCAGTACTTC. Amino acids: CASSRSTGVNEQYF.

The chain links TRBV5-1 to TRBJ2-7; 10 nucleotides align to TRBD2. V lost 0 bases and J lost 6; bases outside the gene matches: 9. The CDR3 consists of 16 residues. Germline V gives CDR1 SGHRS, CDR2 YFSETQ. CDR3 region: CASSLASGSRGGEQYF. The CDR3 nucleotides read TGCGCCAGCAGCTTGGCTAGCGGGAGCAGAGGTGGCGAGCAGTACTTC.

V and J are TRBV5-1 and TRBJ2-7; D is tentatively TRBD1 or TRBD2 (5 bases each). CDR1 SGHRS and CDR2 YFSETQ come from the germline V gene. This CDR3 spans 15 amino acids. V shed 5 bases and J shed 2 bases, with 17 bases lying between them. The CDR3 reads CASSHGLLGPYEQYF. The CDR3 nucleotides are TGCGCCAGCAGTCATGGACTCCTGGGACCCTACGAGCAGTACTTC.

The CDR3 reads CASSYGRTEAGNTIYF. The CDR3 region has the DNA TGTGCCAGCAGCTACGGCAGGACAGAAGCTGGAAACACCATATATTTT. This rearrangement joins TRBV11-3 to TRBJ1-3; a possible D gene is TRBD1 (6 bases). Trimming stripped 4 bases from V and 2 bases from J, with 15 bases between. This CDR3 is built from 16 residues. Germline loops: CDR1 SGHNT, CDR2 YENEEA.

In its sample, this clone was seen once. V gene TRBV18 combines with J gene TRBJ2-3, with 10 bases identical to TRBD2. Germline values: CDR1 KGHSH, CDR2 LQKENI. Trimming cost V 4 bases and J 2 bases; bases outside gene matches: 6. The CDR3 totals 16 residues. CDR3 nucleotide sequence: TGTGCCAGCTCACTGTGGACTAGCGGTTACACAGATACGCAGTATTTT. It is translated as CASSLWTSGYTDTQYF.

The rearrangement joins TRBV6-5 to TRBJ1-1; tentative D call: TRBD1 (5 bases). Germline V gene sequence: CDR1 MNHEY, CDR2 SVGAGI. V lost 6 bases and J lost 5, with 13 bases in between. The CDR3 totals 13 residues. The CDR3 DNA is TGTGCCAGCAGAACCCGGGGGTCAACTGAAGCTTTCTTT. It yields the protein CASRTRGSTEAFF.

Here the CDR3 DNA reads TGCGCCAGCAGCTTGGGGCAGGCAACTAATGAAAAACTGTTTTTT. Translation: CASSLGQATNEKLFF. This chain joins TRBV5-1 and TRBJ1-4; no reliable D call. Trimming cost V 0 bases and J 0 bases, with 6 bases left between them. The CDR3 consists of 15 residues. CDR1 is SGHRS and CDR2 is YFSETQ in the germline V gene.

The rearrangement joins TRBV7-6 to TRBJ2-3; 9 bases map to TRBD2. The CDR3 has 16 residues. Per germline, CDR1 SGHVS and CDR2 FNYEAQ. V lost 6 bases, J lost 3 bases, and 10 bases stayed unmatched. In DNA, the CDR3 is TGTGCCAGCAGTAAGAGAGCGGGAGGTGGGACAGATACGCAGTATTTT. This encodes CASSKRAGGGTDTQYF.

The V call is TRBV18, the J call TRBJ2-1; D is undetermined. Germline assignment: CDR1 KGHSH and CDR2 LQKENI. Deletions cut 3 bases from V and 4 bases from J, with 7 bases between. The CDR3 covers 13 residues. The CDR3 sequence: CASSPLGYNEQFF. For the CDR3, the DNA is TGTGCCAGCTCACCGTTGGGATACAATGAGCAGTTCTTC. The full variable domain, with the rest looked up from reference TRBV18 and TRBJ2-1, is NAGVMQNPRHLVRRRGQEARLRCSPMKGHSHVYWYRQLPEEGLKFMVYLQKENIIDESGMPKERFSAEFPKEGPSILRIQQVVRGDSAAYFCASSPLGYNEQFFGPGTRLTVL.

The chain links TRBV28 to TRBJ2-7; no reliable D call. CDR3 length: 15 amino acids. Germline V gives CDR1 MDHEN, CDR2 SYDVKM. V shed 1 base and J shed 3 bases, with 13 bases lying between them. CDR3 region: CASSLSHNPLYEQYF. CDR3 nucleotide sequence: TGTGCCAGCAGTTTATCCCACAACCCTCTCTACGAGCAGTACTTC.

The chain uses TRBV6-1 and TRBJ2-2, with D tentatively TRBD2 (6 bases). V lost 4 bases, J lost 3 bases, and 18 bases lay in between. The CDR3 length is 17 residues. Looked up from germline, CDR1 is MNHNS and CDR2 is SASEGT. The CDR3 sequence: CASSGLGRRGYTGELFF. Written as DNA, the CDR3 is TGTGCCAGCAGTGGATTGGGACGGAGGGGATACACCGGGGAGCTGTTTTTT.

The V call is TRBV6-5, the J call TRBJ2-7, with a possible D match to TRBD2 (5 bases). CDR1 MNHEY and CDR2 SVGAGI come from the germline V gene. The V end lost 2 bases, the J end lost 3 bases, and 14 bases lay between the germline ends. The CDR3 loop spans 15 amino acids. In DNA, the CDR3 is TGTGCCAGCAGTTACGGATCGCGGAGCGGCTACGAGCAGTACTTC. Its protein is CASSYGSRSGYEQYF.